This T cell receptor (beta chain) appears in the sequencing data of a study of lymphopenia after photon versus proton radiotherapy. The study, taken as a whole, reports: Oligoclonal CD8+ Temra expansion after nadir drove photon patients' diversity drop. Proton therapy kept repertoires fairly stable, unlike photons, which gained effector/memory cells. Post-nadir TCR diversity decline inversely tracked overall survival among those who died.

The germline CDR1 and CDR2 sequences are SGHRS and YFSETQ. V shed 0 bases and J shed 2 bases, with 9 bases lying between them. This CDR3 is built from 14 residues. Only in-frame clones appear in the TCRdb table, and some are missing; sequencing was by immunoSEQ multiplex PCR. This repertoire shows around 35,000 clones, more than 75% found once; its top ten account for around 3%. In the case of this clone: Antigen specificity is unknown. The sample contains more than one DNA sequence encoding this CDR3.

The J gene is TRBJ2-7, the V gene TRBV5-1; D gene ambiguous. Sequenced here: peripheral blood, sampled from a patient treated with photon-based radiotherapy. The receptor comes from a man aged 45-65 years with gastric cancer. The CDR3 sequence is CASSLVVSPYEQYF. CDR3 sequence (DNA): TGCGCCAGCAGCTTGGTCGTATCCCCCTACGAGCAGTACTTC.